A selection of T cell receptor beta chains follows, all from one sample in a study of naive and memory T cell subsets. TCRdb reprocessed the UMI-ligation and nested PCR reads with MiXCR, giving one entry per CDR3 protein. The repertoire holds over 90,000 distinct CDR3 sequences, with approximately 11% as singletons. Sequenced sample: naive CD4+ T cells from blood. These receptors were collected from a human donor in good health. CDR3s include the opening cysteine and the closing phenylalanine or tryptophan. D genes are given only for firm matches. Part of the rows lack a size; the others show once, few, many or a class for expanded clones.

V gene	J gene	clone size	D gene	CDR3 DNA	CDR3 protein
TRBV6-2/TRBV6-3	TRBJ2-6	few	NA	TGTGCCAGCAGCAAAGGGACCGCATTCTCTGGGGCCAACGTCCTGACTTTC	CASSKGTAFSGANVLTF
TRBV6-5	TRBJ1-1	few	NA	TGTGCCACCAGCGGACGGGGGTTCACTGAAGCTTTCTTT	CATSGRGFTEAFF
TRBV7-6	TRBJ2-3	few	TRBD2	TGTGCCAGCAGCTTGAGTTCGCGTAGCGGGCCTTTAGAAGATACGCAGTATTTT	CASSLSSRSGPLEDTQYF
TRBV12-3/TRBV12-4	TRBJ1-5	many	NA	TGTGCCAGCAGTTTAGGGCAGGGAGGGGTGGCTCAGCCCCAGCATTTT	CASSLGQGGVAQPQHF
TRBV11-2	TRBJ2-1	NA	NA	TGTGCCAGCAGCTTAGAGACCCTATTGTATGAGCAGTTCTTC	CASSLETLLYEQFF
TRBV30	TRBJ2-3	many	TRBD2	TGTGCCTCAAACCCCGGGACTAGCGGGAGGGCCATAGATACGCAGTATTTT	CASNPGTSGRAIDTQYF
TRBV6-5	TRBJ2-3	many	NA	TGTGCCAGCAGTTACTCGCTCCTAGCCCCAGATACGCAGTATTTT	CASSYSLLAPDTQYF
TRBV29-1	TRBJ2-2	NA	NA	TGCAGCGTTGAGGCCTATTTGAACACCGGGGAGCTGTTTTTT	CSVEAYLNTGELFF
TRBV5-5	TRBJ1-1	few	TRBD1	TGTGCCAGCAGCCGCGCCGGACAGGGGAAGAACACTGAAGCTTTCTTT	CASSRAGQGKNTEAFF
TRBV11-2	TRBJ2-2	NA	NA	TGTGCCAGCAGCTTAGTGAGGGCGAACACCGGGGAGCTGTTTTTT	CASSLVRANTGELFF
TRBV12-3/TRBV12-4	TRBJ2-7	many	NA	TGTGCCAGCAGTACAGAGGGCTACGAGCAGTACTTC	CASSTEGYEQYF
TRBV7-2	TRBJ1-6	NA	TRBD1	TGTGCCAGCAGCGGAGGGACAGTGCATAATTCACCCCTCCACTTT	CASSGGTVHNSPLHF
TRBV14	TRBJ1-3	few	NA	TGTGCCAGCAGCCAAGATCTTTGGTCTGGAAACACCATATATTTT	CASSQDLWSGNTIYF
TRBV14	TRBJ2-1	few	TRBD2	TGTGCCAGCAGCCAAGTCCGACTAGCTCAAACCGGTCAGTTCTTC	CASSQVRLAQTGQFF
TRBV6-2/TRBV6-3	TRBJ2-1	many	NA	TGTGCCAGCAGTTACCCCTTAGCGGCCAGATATAACAATGAGCAGTTCTTC	CASSYPLAARYNNEQFF
TRBV20-1	TRBJ1-2	NA	TRBD1	TGCACACTACAGGGGGCAGAGAGTGGCTACACCTTC	CTLQGAESGYTF
TRBV9	TRBJ2-7	NA	NA	TGTGCCAGCAGCTTCAACCCGGAAGGTCACGAGCAGTACTTC	CASSFNPEGHEQYF
TRBV20-1	TRBJ2-1	NA	TRBD2	TGCAGTGCGGTAACGGGGGGGCAGAACTACAATGAGCAGTTCTTC	CSAVTGGQNYNEQFF
TRBV6-5	TRBJ2-7	many	NA	TGTGCCAGCAGAGGGACGGCCCTCCGAGAGCAGTACTTC	CASRGTALREQYF
TRBV12-3/TRBV12-4	TRBJ2-1	few	TRBD2	TGTGCCAGCAGTTTGCCTACTAGCGGGAGGGCCTATGAGCAGTTCTTC	CASSLPTSGRAYEQFF
TRBV15	TRBJ1-2	NA	NA	TGTGCCACCAGCAGAGATACAACAGGGAATGGCTACACCTTC	CATSRDTTGNGYTF
TRBV20-1	TRBJ2-7	many	TRBD1	TGCAGTGCTAGAAAAGGAGGCAGGGGGTACGAGCAGTACTTC	CSARKGGRGYEQYF
TRBV12-3/TRBV12-4	TRBJ2-3	few	NA	TGTGCCAGCAGTTTACGTGCGGCAGATACGCAGTATTTT	CASSLRAADTQYF
TRBV12-3/TRBV12-4	TRBJ2-7	few	NA	TGTGCCAGCACCGGGACCGAAGTCTTATACGAGCAGTACTTC	CASTGTEVLYEQYF
TRBV11-2	TRBJ2-3	few	NA	TGTGCCAGCAGCTCCACTAGTTCAGTGCCAGATACGCAGTATTTT	CASSSTSSVPDTQYF
TRBV11-2	TRBJ2-1	NA	TRBD1	TGTGCCAGCAGCAGAGACAGGGGCGATGAGCAGTTCTTC	CASSRDRGDEQFF
TRBV10-3	TRBJ2-1	few	TRBD2	TGTGCCATCAGTGACCTAGCGGGGGGTAACAATGAGCAGTTCTTC	CAISDLAGGNNEQFF
TRBV6-2/TRBV6-3	TRBJ1-1	few	NA	TGTGCCAGCAGTCCTGCGGGGGACACTGAAGCTTTCTTT	CASSPAGDTEAFF
TRBV19	TRBJ2-7	few	NA	TGTGCCAGTAGTACTCTCAGGGGCCGAGGGCCCTACGAGCAGTACTTC	CASSTLRGRGPYEQYF
TRBV28	TRBJ2-3	NA	NA	TGTGCCAGCACGGTCCTAGTAGGGGATACGCAGTATTTT	CASTVLVGDTQYF
TRBV7-8	TRBJ1-4	NA	NA	TGTGCCAGCAGGAGTGGGGTGGGTGAAAAACTGTTTTTT	CASRSGVGEKLFF
TRBV4-2	TRBJ1-4	NA	NA	TGTGCCAGCAGCCCTGAAGGTGTGGGTGAGGAAAAACTGTTTTTT	CASSPEGVGEEKLFF
TRBV7-9	TRBJ1-6	NA	NA	TGTGCCAGCAGCTTGGCGAGTTTGAGCACGAATTCACCCCTCCACTTT	CASSLASLSTNSPLHF
TRBV18	TRBJ1-4	NA	NA	TGTGCCAGCTCCCGGGACGGTTCTGAAAAACTGTTTTTT	CASSRDGSEKLFF
TRBV6-6	TRBJ2-3	many	TRBD1	TGTGCCAGCAGTTACGACAGGGCCCGCACAGATACGCAGTATTTT	CASSYDRARTDTQYF
TRBV29-1	TRBJ2-2	many	NA	TGCAGCGCCGTGACACCCCGAGGCACCGGGGAGCTGTTTTTT	CSAVTPRGTGELFF